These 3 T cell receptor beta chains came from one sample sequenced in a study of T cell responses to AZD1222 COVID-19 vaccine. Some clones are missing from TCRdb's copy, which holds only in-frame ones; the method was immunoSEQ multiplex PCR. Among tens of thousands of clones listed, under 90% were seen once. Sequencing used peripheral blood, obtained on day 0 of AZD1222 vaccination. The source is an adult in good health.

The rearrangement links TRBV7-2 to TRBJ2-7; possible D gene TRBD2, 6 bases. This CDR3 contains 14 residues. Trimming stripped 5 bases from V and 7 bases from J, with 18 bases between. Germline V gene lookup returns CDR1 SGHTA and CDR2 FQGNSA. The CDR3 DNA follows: TGTGCCAGCAGCGTCGACGGGACTGTTGAAGAGCAGTACTTC. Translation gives CASSVDGTVEEQYF.

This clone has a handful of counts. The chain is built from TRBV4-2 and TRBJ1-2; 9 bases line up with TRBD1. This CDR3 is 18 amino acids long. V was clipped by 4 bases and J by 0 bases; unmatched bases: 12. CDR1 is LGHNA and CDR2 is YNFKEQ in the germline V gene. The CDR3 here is CASSPYDRGIRANYGYTF. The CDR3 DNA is TGTGCCAGCAGCCCTTACGACAGGGGGATAAGAGCTAACTATGGCTACACCTTC.

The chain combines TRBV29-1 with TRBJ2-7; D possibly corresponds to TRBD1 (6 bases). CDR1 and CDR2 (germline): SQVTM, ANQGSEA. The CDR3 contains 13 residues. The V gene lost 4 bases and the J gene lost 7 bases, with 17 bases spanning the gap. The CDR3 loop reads CSVGTGPRREQYF. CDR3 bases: TGCAGCGTTGGAACAGGGCCAAGGAGGGAGCAGTACTTC.